The 24 T cell receptor beta chains below come from one sample, sequenced in a study of T cells after yellow fever vaccination. MiXCR was run by TCRdb on the 5' RACE reads, yielding one entry per CDR3 protein. The table shows a few hundred thousand distinct CDR3 sequences, with around 7% occurring only once. This material consisted of CD4+ T cells sorted from PBMCs, taken 15 days after the yellow fever booster vaccination. These receptors were taken from a man aged 25-45 years who received the YFV17D yellow fever vaccine.

This chain uses TRBV7-2 with TRBJ2-7, with D unresolved. Germline V gene lookup returns CDR1 SGHTA and CDR2 FQGNSA. With 3 bases removed from V and 0 bases from J, the gap between germline ends came to 15 bases. This CDR3 has 16 amino acids. In DNA form, the CDR3 reads TGTGCCAGCAGCTTCCGCTCTGGCGGCGCCTCCTACGAGCAGTACTTC. Amino acids: CASSFRSGGASYEQYF. The full variable domain, its missing parts supplied by reference TRBV7-2 and TRBJ2-7, is GAGVSQSPSNKVTEKGKDVELRCDPISGHTALYWYRQSLGQGLEFLIYFQGNSAPDKSGLPSDRFSAERTGGSVSTLTIQRTQQEDSAVYLCASSFRSGGASYEQYFGPGTRLTVT.

As to this clonotype: One end of the junction varies from germline; a read error may be responsible. The chain joins TRBV7-7 to TRBJ2-3, with D hard to call. The CDR3 contains 13 residues. Germline V CDR1 and CDR2: SSHAT, FNYEAQ (reference sequence). CDR3: CASSSARTDTQYF. DNA for the CDR3: TGTGCTAGCAGCAGCGCCCGAACAGATACGCAGTATTTT. Together with reference TRBV7-7 and TRBJ2-3, the CDR3 gives the full variable domain: GAGVSQSPRYKVTKRGQDVTLRCDPISSHATLYWYQQALGQGPEFLTYFNYEAQPDKSGLPSDRFSAERPEGSISTLTIQRTEQRDSAMYRCASSSARTDTQYFGPGTRLTVL.

J is TRBJ2-7 and V is TRBV19; 7 bases fit TRBD1. The ends lost 2 bases at V and 4 bases at J; junction bases unmatched: 8. The CDR3 is 15 amino acids. Germline assignment: CDR1 LNHDA and CDR2 SQIVND (reference sequence). In DNA form, the CDR3 reads TGTGCCAGTAGTATAAAGCCAGGGGGAGATTACGAGCAGTACTTC. It specifies CASSIKPGGDYEQYF. Combining the CDR3 with reference TRBV19 and TRBJ2-7 gives the whole variable domain DGGITQSPKYLFRKEGQNVTLSCEQNLNHDAMYWYRQDPGQGLRLIYYSQIVNDFQKGDIAEGYSVSREKKESFPLTVTSAQKNPTAFYLCASSIKPGGDYEQYFGPGTRLTVT.

This rearrangement joins TRBV20-1 to TRBJ2-5, with D possibly being TRBD1 (5 bases). Germline V gene lookup returns CDR1 DFQATT and CDR2 SNEGSKA (reference sequence). The CDR3 loop spans 12 amino acids. Trimming shortened V by 5 bases and J by 5 bases, and 12 bases separated the two germline ends. The CDR3 sequence is CSALKGQETQYF. The CDR3 DNA reads as TGCAGTGCTCTCAAGGGGCAGGAGACCCAGTACTTC.

The rearrangement uses TRBV18 and TRBJ2-2, with TRBD1 identical over 8 bases. CDR3 length: 15 amino acids. The V segment lost 3 bases and the J segment 6 bases; nucleotides outside the gene matches: 6. The germline V gene encodes CDR1 KGHSH and CDR2 LQKENI. CDR3 in amino acids: CASSPPGGTAGELFF. CDR3 sequence (DNA): TGTGCCAGCTCACCTCCAGGGGGCACGGCCGGGGAGCTGTTTTTT.

This clonotype appeared many times. The chain joins TRBV5-6 to TRBJ1-2; D is uncertain. Germline CDR1 is SGHDT and CDR2 is YYEEEE. The CDR3 is 11 residues long. V lost 4 bases to trimming and J lost 2 bases, with 3 bases between them. The CDR3 reads CASSANYGYTF. The CDR3 DNA sequence: TGTGCCAGCAGCGCCAACTATGGCTACACCTTC.

The sample holds many counts of this clonotype. J is TRBJ2-1 and V is TRBV28; no reliable D call. The germline V gene encodes CDR1 MDHEN and CDR2 SYDVKM. Trimming cost V 2 bases and J 9 bases, with 11 bases left between them. CDR3 length equals 13 residues. CDR3 loop: CASSLPVLGEQFF. Written as DNA, the CDR3 is TGTGCCAGCAGTTTACCCGTTCTAGGTGAGCAGTTCTTC.

This clonotype has ten or more counts. V and J are TRBV13 and TRBJ2-4; D unclear. The germline gives CDR1 PRHDT, CDR2 FYEKMQ (reference sequence). The V gene lost 1 base and the J gene lost 6 bases, with 7 bases spanning the gap. The CDR3 has 13 amino acids. The chain's CDR3 is CASSLVTGNIQYF. The CDR3 DNA sequence: TGTGCCAGCAGCTTAGTTACGGGAAACATTCAGTACTTC.

This clonotype is a singleton in its sample. The genes are TRBV29-1 and TRBJ2-5; a possible D gene is TRBD1 (6 bases). Trimming stripped 6 bases from V and 5 bases from J, with 16 bases between. The V gene's germline CDR1 is SQVTM and CDR2 ANQGSEA. This CDR3 has 13 residues. CDR3 DNA sequence: TGCAGCGTGGGGACACGGGATTTGGAGACCCAGTACTTC. Translation: CSVGTRDLETQYF.

V is TRBV30 and J is TRBJ2-2; D gene unclear. Germline values: CDR1 GTSNPN, CDR2 SVGIG (reference sequence). Trimming shortened V by 4 bases and J by 1 base, and 4 bases separated the two germline ends. The CDR3 contains 12 residues. CDR3 bases: TGTGCCTGGATGTGGAACACCGGGGAGCTGTTTTTT. Protein: CAWMWNTGELFF.

The chain joins TRBV7-2 to TRBJ1-4; D uncertain. Looked up from germline, CDR1 is SGHTA and CDR2 is FQGNSA. Trimming removed 0 bases from V and 8 bases from J, with 7 bases in between. This CDR3 contains 13 residues. CDR3 nucleotides: TGTGCCAGCAGCTTAGCCTCAGGAGAAAAACTGTTTTTT. Translated: CASSLASGEKLFF.

The chain uses TRBV7-2 and TRBJ2-7; 10 nucleotides match TRBD2. J was trimmed by 7 bases and V by 5 bases; bases with no gene match: 5. This CDR3 contains 13 residues. Germline V lookup: CDR1 SGHTA, CDR2 FQGNSA. The CDR3 coding sequence is TGTGCCAGCAGCCGACTAGCGGGTCAAGAGCAGTACTTC. It specifies CASSRLAGQEQYF.

This clonotype occurred a few times. The chain links TRBV30 to TRBJ2-3; TRBD1 might be the D (5 bases). V was cut by 0 bases and J by 1 base, with 14 bases left in between. The germline V gene encodes CDR1 GTSNPN and CDR2 SVGIG (reference sequence). The CDR3 runs to 16 residues. For the CDR3, the DNA is TGTGCCTGGAGTGTATGGGGCAAGGTTGGCACAGATACGCAGTATTTT. It yields the protein CAWSVWGKVGTDTQYF.

This clonotype showed up many times. In DNA form, the CDR3 reads TGCGCCAGCAGCCAAGATGAGGGTAAATTCAATGAGCAGTTCTTC. Its translation: CASSQDEGKFNEQFF. The rearrangement links TRBV4-3 to TRBJ2-1; the D gene is possibly TRBD2 (5 bases). The CDR3 runs 15 residues. The germline V gene encodes CDR1 LGHNA and CDR2 YSLEER. V was shortened by 0 bases and J by 6 bases, with 12 bases between the two germline ends.

V gene TRBV29-1 combines with J gene TRBJ2-7, with D uncertain. Germline values: CDR1 SQVTM, CDR2 ANQGSEA. This CDR3 region has 12 residues. Trimming removed 6 bases at V and 3 bases at J, with 12 bases between. The CDR3 reads CSVKQSCYEQYF. The CDR3 DNA reads as TGCAGCGTGAAACAGTCCTGCTACGAGCAGTACTTC.

V is TRBV6-2 or TRBV6-3 and J is TRBJ2-1, with TRBD2 matching 12 bases. The CDR3 length is 15 residues. Germline V CDR1 and CDR2: MNHEY, SVGEGT. V trimming: 5 bases; J trimming: 9 bases; junction bases outside the gene matches: 8. The CDR3 protein is CASSVTSGSFGEQFF. The CDR3 DNA follows: TGTGCCAGCAGTGTGACTAGCGGGAGTTTCGGTGAGCAGTTCTTC.

This clonotype was counted a few times. V usage is TRBV7-2 and J usage is TRBJ1-5; no clear D gene. Between the trimmed V and J ends, which lost 4 bases and 8 bases, there was a span of 9 bases. Germline V CDR1 and CDR2: SGHTA, FQGNSA. The CDR3 runs 12 residues. The DNA of the CDR3 is TGTGCCAGCAGCTATGCATTTGAGCCCCAGCATTTT. It encodes CASSYAFEPQHF. The whole variable domain, remainder taken from reference TRBV7-2 and TRBJ1-5, is GAGVSQSPSNKVTEKGKDVELRCDPISGHTALYWYRQSLGQGLEFLIYFQGNSAPDKSGLPSDRFSAERTGGSVSTLTIQRTQQEDSAVYLCASSYAFEPQHFGDGTRLSIL.

On this clonotype itself: A clone one base away is much larger, so this may be a read error. The rearrangement uses TRBV12-3 or TRBV12-4 and TRBJ2-1; a possible D gene is TRBD2 (6 bases). With 8 bases removed from V and 7 bases from J, the gap between germline ends came to 15 bases. CDR3 length: 13 residues. CDR3: CASGRLVKNEQFF. The CDR3 coding sequence is TGTGCCAGCGGGAGACTAGTAAAGAATGAGCAGTTCTTC.

This chain connects TRBV5-1 to TRBJ2-1, with unresolved D. V was shortened by 4 bases and J by 5 bases, with 4 bases between the two germline ends. The CDR3 runs 11 residues. The germline V gene encodes CDR1 SGHRS and CDR2 YFSETQ. The CDR3 DNA reads as TGCGCCAGCAGCGCCGACAATGAGCAGTTCTTC. It specifies CASSADNEQFF.

This clonotype was picked up many times. The V and J genes are TRBV5-1 and TRBJ2-1; 9 nucleotides match TRBD2. V lost 4 bases, J lost 0 bases, and 8 bases stayed unmatched. This CDR3 contains 17 residues. Germline V gene sequence: CDR1 SGHRS, CDR2 YFSETQ. DNA for the CDR3: TGCGCCAGCAGCCGGTTCGGTAGCGGGAGCTCCTACAATGAGCAGTTCTTC. This sequence encodes CASSRFGSGSSYNEQFF.

A note on this clonotype: One base away lies a much larger clone, so this may be a sequencing read error. V gene TRBV4-3 combines with J gene TRBJ2-3; unclear D gene. Per the germline V gene, CDR1 is LGHNA and CDR2 is YSLEER. The CDR3 covers 13 residues. CDR3 amino acids: CARSRARGGTQYF. The CDR3 coding sequence is TGCGCCAGAAGCCGCGCGAGAGGTGGTACGCAGTATTTT.

This clonotype was observed a few times. The V gene is TRBV20-1, the J gene TRBJ1-6; D possibly corresponds to TRBD1 (5 bases). Germline V CDR1 and CDR2: DFQATT, SNEGSKA (reference sequence). This CDR3 has 14 residues. V gave up 3 bases and J gave up 7 bases, with 13 bases separating them. The chain's CDR3 is CSASLGGDNSPLHF. For the CDR3, the DNA is TGCAGTGCTAGTTTAGGAGGGGACAATTCACCCCTCCACTTT.

Many counts were recorded for this clonotype. The chain employs TRBV6-1 and TRBJ2-1; perhaps TRBD1 as D (6 bases). The CDR3 sequence is 14 residues long. Germline assignment: CDR1 MNHNS and CDR2 SASEGT. Trimming cost V 5 bases and J 2 bases, with 10 bases left between them. The CDR3 is CASSTQGAYNEQFF. The DNA of the CDR3 is TGTGCCAGCAGTACACAGGGAGCCTACAATGAGCAGTTCTTC.

This clonotype was recorded at least ten times. The gene calls are TRBV7-2 and TRBJ2-1, with 9 bases lining up with TRBD2. Germline-derived CDR1 and CDR2 are SGHTA and FQGNSA. CDR3 size: 15 residues. Trimming cost V 3 bases and J 5 bases; bases outside gene matches: 5. CDR3 protein: CASSFGLAIDNEQFF. The CDR3 region has the DNA TGTGCCAGCAGCTTCGGACTAGCGATCGACAATGAGCAGTTCTTC.